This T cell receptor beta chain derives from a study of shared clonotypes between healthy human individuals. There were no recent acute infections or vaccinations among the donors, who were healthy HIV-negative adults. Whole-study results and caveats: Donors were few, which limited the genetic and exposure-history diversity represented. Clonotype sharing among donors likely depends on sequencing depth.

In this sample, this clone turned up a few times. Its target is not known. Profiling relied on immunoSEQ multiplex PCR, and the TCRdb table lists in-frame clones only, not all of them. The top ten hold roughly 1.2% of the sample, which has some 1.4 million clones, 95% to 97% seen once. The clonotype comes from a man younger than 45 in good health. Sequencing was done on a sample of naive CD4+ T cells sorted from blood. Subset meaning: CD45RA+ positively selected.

The CDR3 nucleotides read TGTGCCAGCAGTTTACTAGGTCCCAAGTTGAACATTCAGTACTTC. Encoded protein: CASSLLGPKLNIQYF. The chain links TRBV28 to TRBJ2-4; unclear D gene. Trimming pared 2 bases from V and 7 bases from J, leaving 15 bases between. The CDR3 extends over 15 amino acids. Germline loops: CDR1 MDHEN, CDR2 SYDVKM.